Following are 16 T cell receptor beta chains from one sample sequenced in a study of long-term antiretroviral therapy in people with HIV. The authors ran the immunoSEQ assay, v3.0, at survey level. Using immunoSEQ multiplex PCR, the repertoire was profiled, and TCRdb retains in-frame clones only, with some absent. The repertoire has about 48,000 clones, around 84% of them found once; the top ten carry around 3.1%. The material sequenced was unsorted PBMCs, taken 0.8 years after starting antiretroviral therapy. The receptor set was obtained from a woman between 18 and 29 years old with HIV.

V and J are TRBV6-5 and TRBJ2-7, with a tentative D call TRBD1 (5 bases). V was cut by 7 bases and J by 2 bases, with 12 bases left in between. The CDR3 is 13 residues long. CDR1 MNHEY and CDR2 SVGAGI come from the germline V gene. The CDR3 loop reads CASTKTVTYEQYF. In DNA form, the CDR3 reads TGTGCCAGCACCAAGACAGTCACCTACGAGCAGTACTTC.

This chain uses TRBV9 with TRBJ2-6; D may be TRBD1 (5 bases). CDR1 and CDR2 (germline): SGDLS, YYNGEE. Trimming stripped 5 bases from V and 4 bases from J, with 13 bases between. The CDR3 is 15 residues long. The CDR3 loop reads CASRSRGSGANVLTF. The CDR3 nucleotides are TGTGCCAGCAGATCTAGGGGTTCAGGGGCCAACGTCCTGACTTTC.

This clone was detected a few times. The rearrangement uses TRBV7-2 and TRBJ2-7; tentatively, D is TRBD2 (6 bases). In germline, CDR1 is SGHTA, CDR2 FQGNSA. The CDR3 has 11 amino acids. V gave up 4 bases and J gave up 12 bases, with 13 bases separating them. The CDR3 DNA sequence: TGTGCCAGCAGCTCACAGCGGGCTCTGTACTTC. Translated: CASSSQRALYF. Variable domain in full (rest from reference TRBV7-2 and TRBJ2-7): GAGVSQSPSNKVTEKGKDVELRCDPISGHTALYWYRQSLGQGLEFLIYFQGNSAPDKSGLPSDRFSAERTGGSVSTLTIQRTQQEDSAVYLCASSSQRALYFGPGTRLTVT.

This clone was seen only once. The chain joins TRBV11-2 to TRBJ2-2; D not certain. The V end was cut by 6 bases, the J end by 1 base, with 6 bases between. CDR3 length: 13 residues. Per the germline V gene, CDR1 is SGHAT and CDR2 is FQNNGV. The CDR3 protein is CASSIWNTGELFF. CDR3 bases: TGTGCCAGCAGTATATGGAACACCGGGGAGCTGTTTTTT.

Only a few counts were recorded for this clone. The chain couples TRBV13 to TRBJ2-1; no definite D call. Germline V gene lookup returns CDR1 PRHDT and CDR2 FYEKMQ (reference sequence). CDR3 length equals 12 residues. Trimming left V 0 bases short and J 10 bases short, with 7 bases between. The CDR3 sequence is CASSLGSSEQFF. In nucleotides, the CDR3 is TGTGCCAGCAGCTTAGGCAGTTCGGAGCAGTTCTTC.

V usage is TRBV7-7 and J usage is TRBJ2-1; no firm D call. Germline values: CDR1 SSHAT, CDR2 FNYEAQ (reference sequence). The length of the CDR3 is 12 residues. CDR3 coding DNA: TGTGCAGAATGGGGCTCCTACAATGAGCAGTTCTTC. Translating gives CAEWGSYNEQFF.

V usage is TRBV5-4 and J usage is TRBJ2-5; 7 bases line up with TRBD1. Looked up from germline, CDR1 is SGHNT and CDR2 is YYREEE (reference sequence). The CDR3 extends over 15 amino acids. After removal of 4 bases from V and 7 bases from J, the junction contained 13 bases not matched to a gene. In nucleotides, the CDR3 is TGTGCCAGCAGCCGGGTAGGGGGCGCCGAGGGGACCCAGTACTTC. It is translated as CASSRVGGAEGTQYF. Drawing the rest from reference TRBV5-4 and TRBJ2-5, the complete variable domain is ETGVTQSPTHLIKTRGQQVTLRCSSQSGHNTVSWYQQALGQGPQFIFQYYREEENGRGNFPPRFSGLQFPNYSSELNVNALELDDSALYLCASSRVGGAEGTQYFGPGTRLLVL.

This clone occurred once. The J gene is TRBJ1-6, the V gene TRBV6-1; D is unresolved. The germline CDR1 and CDR2 sequences are MNHNS and SASEGT. V lost 7 bases and J 5 bases, leaving 12 bases between the germline ends. This CDR3 spans 14 amino acids. CDR3 coding DNA: TGTGCCAGCATGGTAGTGGGGAATAATTCACCCCTCCACTTT. Protein product: CASMVVGNNSPLHF.

V is TRBV7-2 and J is TRBJ1-3; D possibly corresponds to TRBD1 (5 bases). The germline V gene encodes CDR1 SGHTA and CDR2 FQGNSA. Between the trimmed V and J ends, which lost 3 bases and 0 bases, there was a span of 9 bases. The CDR3 has 15 amino acids. The CDR3 nucleotides read TGTGCCAGCAGCTTCGTGGGACCCTCTGGAAACACCATATATTTT. Translated, it gives CASSFVGPSGNTIYF. Full variable domain (remainder filled in from reference TRBV7-2 and TRBJ1-3): GAGVSQSPSNKVTEKGKDVELRCDPISGHTALYWYRQSLGQGLEFLIYFQGNSAPDKSGLPSDRFSAERTGGSVSTLTIQRTQQEDSAVYLCASSFVGPSGNTIYFGEGSWLTVV.

The CDR3 nucleotides read TGTGCCAGCAGTTATAGGACTAGCGGTTACGAGCAGTACTTC. Protein sequence: CASSYRTSGYEQYF. V and J are TRBV27 and TRBJ2-7, with 10 positions matching TRBD2. The CDR3 spans 14 residues. Germline loops: CDR1 MNHEY, CDR2 SMNVEV (reference sequence). After removal of 4 bases from V and 4 bases from J, the junction contained 4 bases not matched to a gene.

V is TRBV5-1 and J is TRBJ2-3; 7 positions agree with TRBD2. The germline CDR1 and CDR2 sequences are SGHRS and YFSETQ. The CDR3 sequence is 15 residues long. V was clipped by 6 bases and J by 1 base; unmatched bases: 8. DNA for the CDR3: TGCGCCAGCACCCTAGCGGAGCCGCGCACAGATACGCAGTATTTT. It yields the protein CASTLAEPRTDTQYF.

The chain has TRBV19 and TRBJ2-7, with 7 bases identical to TRBD1. Germline V gene lookup returns CDR1 LNHDA and CDR2 SQIVND (reference sequence). The CDR3 sequence is 15 residues long. The trim removed 5 bases at V and 0 bases at J, leaving 7 bases unmatched. The CDR3 spells CASSPGQASSYEQYF. The CDR3 DNA sequence: TGTGCCAGTAGTCCTGGACAGGCCTCCTCCTACGAGCAGTACTTC.

The chain is built from TRBV6-5 and TRBJ2-1, with a possible D match to TRBD1 (6 bases). Trimming removed 6 bases at V and 0 bases at J, with 12 bases between. The CDR3 runs 15 residues. CDR1 and CDR2 from the germline V gene are MNHEY and SVGAGI. CDR3 region: CASRREDSSYNEQFF. The CDR3 DNA sequence: TGTGCCAGCAGACGTGAGGACAGCTCCTACAATGAGCAGTTCTTC.

CDR3 in DNA: TGTGCCAGCAGCACTGGACTAGCGAACTACAATGAGCAGTTCTTC. Translation gives CASSTGLANYNEQFF. The gene calls are TRBV9 and TRBJ2-1; TRBD2 matches at 9 bases. CDR3 length: 15 amino acids. The V segment lost 4 bases and the J segment 3 bases; nucleotides outside the gene matches: 5. Germline V CDR1 and CDR2: SGDLS, YYNGEE.

The rearrangement joins TRBV7-6 to TRBJ1-3; a possible D gene is TRBD1 (6 bases). V was clipped by 2 bases and J by 3 bases, with 20 bases between them. Per the germline V gene, CDR1 is SGHVS and CDR2 is FNYEAQ. The CDR3 is 18 amino acids. CDR3 loop: CASSLLVAENRDGNTIYF. CDR3 coding DNA: TGTGCCAGCAGCTTACTCGTTGCGGAAAACAGGGATGGAAACACCATATATTTT.

This clone was counted a few times. The chain employs TRBV19 and TRBJ2-7; D remains ambiguous. The CDR3 spans 14 residues. Trimming pared 4 bases from V and 0 bases from J, leaving 10 bases between. Germline V lookup: CDR1 LNHDA, CDR2 SQIVND (reference sequence). The CDR3 nucleotides are TGTGCCAGTAGTAAAACTTTGAGCTCCTACGAGCAGTACTTC. Translated, it gives CASSKTLSSYEQYF.